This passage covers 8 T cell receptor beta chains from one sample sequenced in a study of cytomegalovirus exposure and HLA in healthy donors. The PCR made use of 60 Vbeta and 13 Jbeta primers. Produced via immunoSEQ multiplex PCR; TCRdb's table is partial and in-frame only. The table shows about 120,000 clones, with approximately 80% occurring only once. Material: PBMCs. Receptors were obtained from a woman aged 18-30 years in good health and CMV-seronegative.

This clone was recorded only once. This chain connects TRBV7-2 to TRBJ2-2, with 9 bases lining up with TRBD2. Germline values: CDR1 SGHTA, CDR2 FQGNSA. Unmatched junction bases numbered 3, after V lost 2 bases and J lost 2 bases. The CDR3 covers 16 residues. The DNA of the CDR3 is TGTGCCAGCAGCTTATATAGCGGGGGTAACACCGGGGAGCTGTTTTTT. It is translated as CASSLYSGGNTGELFF.

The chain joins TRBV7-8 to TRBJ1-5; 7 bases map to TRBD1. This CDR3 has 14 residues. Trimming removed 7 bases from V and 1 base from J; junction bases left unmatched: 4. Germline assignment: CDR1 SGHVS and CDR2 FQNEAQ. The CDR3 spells CASTPQGSNQPQHF. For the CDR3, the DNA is TGTGCCAGCACCCCACAGGGGAGCAATCAGCCCCAGCATTTT.

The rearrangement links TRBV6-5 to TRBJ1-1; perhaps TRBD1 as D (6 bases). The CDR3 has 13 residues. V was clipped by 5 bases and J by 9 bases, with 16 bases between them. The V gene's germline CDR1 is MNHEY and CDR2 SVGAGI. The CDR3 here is CASSLRGQGKAFF. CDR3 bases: TGTGCCAGCAGTCTCAGAGGGCAGGGGAAAGCTTTCTTT.

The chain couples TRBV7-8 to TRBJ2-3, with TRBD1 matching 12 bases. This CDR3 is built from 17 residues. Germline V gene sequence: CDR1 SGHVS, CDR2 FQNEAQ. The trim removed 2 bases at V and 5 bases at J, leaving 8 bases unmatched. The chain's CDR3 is CASSLWGQGAQGDTQYF. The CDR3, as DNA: TGTGCCAGCAGCTTATGGGGACAGGGGGCGCAAGGAGATACGCAGTATTTT.

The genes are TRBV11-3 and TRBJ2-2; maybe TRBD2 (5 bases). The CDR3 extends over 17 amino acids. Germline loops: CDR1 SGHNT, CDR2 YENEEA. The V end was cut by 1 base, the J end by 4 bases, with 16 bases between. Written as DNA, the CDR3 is TGTGCCAGCAGCTTAGGGGGATGGGCCAGCGGCACCGGGGAGCTGTTTTTT. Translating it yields CASSLGGWASGTGELFF.

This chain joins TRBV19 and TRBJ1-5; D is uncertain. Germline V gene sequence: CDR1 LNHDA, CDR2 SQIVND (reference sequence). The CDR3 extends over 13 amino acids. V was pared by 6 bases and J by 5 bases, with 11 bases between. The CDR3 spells CASSKTSDQPQHF. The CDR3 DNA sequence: TGTGCCAGTAGCAAGACTTCGGATCAGCCCCAGCATTTT.

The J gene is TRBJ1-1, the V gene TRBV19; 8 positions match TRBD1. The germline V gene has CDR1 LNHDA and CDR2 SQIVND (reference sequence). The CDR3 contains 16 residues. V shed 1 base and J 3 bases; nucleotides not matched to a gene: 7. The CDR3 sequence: CASSIGAGGTDTEAFF. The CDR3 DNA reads TGTGCCAGTAGTATAGGGGCAGGGGGCACGGACACTGAAGCTTTCTTT.

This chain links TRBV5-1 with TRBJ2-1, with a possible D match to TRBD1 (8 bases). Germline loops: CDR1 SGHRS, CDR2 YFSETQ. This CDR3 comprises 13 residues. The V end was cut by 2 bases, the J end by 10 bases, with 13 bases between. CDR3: CASSLTGGAEQFF. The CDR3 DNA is TGCGCCAGCAGCTTAACAGGGGGGGCCGAGCAGTTCTTC.